This T cell receptor beta chain appears in the sequencing data of a study of CD8+ T cells in alopecia areata. The study's findings and limits: Within the top 100, expanded CD8+ clones significantly decreased with tofacitinib, as did scalp clonality. The study found that many expanded lesional clones persisted in scalp and blood during tofacitinib.

TCR sequencing used cDNA made by reverse transcription of extracted RNA. Method: immunoSEQ multiplex PCR; TCRdb's copy keeps in-frame clones and lacks some. The sample has 180,000 or so clones, roughly 50% seen once. Treatment defined: oral pan-JAK inhibitor, 5-10 mg twice daily. Lesional scalp punch biopsies and peripheral blood were collected from alopecia areata patients. Trimming removed 0 bases at V and 2 bases at J, with 10 bases between. This CDR3 is built from 14 residues. CDR1 and CDR2 from the germline V gene are GTSNPN and SVGIG (reference sequence). Notes on this clone: Its antigen is unidentified.

This chain links TRBV30 with TRBJ1-2; TRBD1 might be the D (5 bases). The sequences come from CD8+ T cells sorted from blood, collected at week 24, from a patient treated with tofacitinib. The receptor's source is a human donor with alopecia areata. CDR3 bases: TGTGCCTGGAGTGTTGCCGGGACCAACTATGGCTACACCTTC. This codes for CAWSVAGTNYGYTF.